Following are 28 T cell receptor beta chains from one sample sequenced in a study of blood T cells in healthy people across ages. Together with a sample-barcoded 5' primer, a J-beta primer mix was included in a second PCR lasting about 7 to 11 cycles. One entry per CDR3 protein, called by TCRdb with MiXCR from the 5' RACE reads. The data hold about 970,000 distinct CDR3 sequences, with about 53% observed a single time. The sequenced material came from blood. These receptor sequences come from a woman in her sixties in good health.

This rearrangement joins TRBV12-3 or TRBV12-4 to TRBJ1-4; 11 bases are a match to TRBD1. The CDR3 covers 14 residues. V dropped 6 bases and J dropped 4; count of bases not matched to a gene: 1. The CDR3 spells CASRGTGGNEKLFF. DNA of the CDR3: TGTGCCAGCAGAGGGACAGGGGGTAATGAAAAACTGTTTTTT.

The chain links TRBV6-9 to TRBJ2-5; 7 bases align to TRBD1. Germline loops: CDR1 MNHGY, CDR2 SVAAGI. CDR3 length equals 14 residues. With V trimmed by 10 bases and J by 11 bases, 19 bases remained unmatched. Here the CDR3 DNA reads TGTGCCACCACGACTGAGGGGGCGAACTACGGGCAGTACTTC. Residues: CATTTEGANYGQYF.

This clonotype has just a few counts. Relative to the germline gene, one junction end is altered; a read error may explain this. The chain couples TRBV5-1 to TRBJ1-2; 9 bases line up with TRBD1. The CDR3 sequence is 13 residues long. CDR1 is SGHRS, CDR2 YFSETQ, per germline. The CDR3 DNA follows: TGTGCCAGCAGCCGGGACAGGGTAGATGGCTACACCTTC. Protein product: CASSRDRVDGYTF.

The V call is TRBV20-1, the J call TRBJ2-1; 11 positions agree with TRBD1. The CDR3 has 14 amino acids. Trimming cost V 6 bases and J 4 bases; bases outside gene matches: 5. Per the germline V gene, CDR1 is DFQATT and CDR2 is SNEGSKA (reference sequence). The CDR3 DNA reads as TGCAGTGCATCGGGACAGGGGGTATACAATGAGCAGTTCTTC. Its translation: CSASGQGVYNEQFF.

The V call is TRBV10-3, the J call TRBJ2-1; 14 bases map to TRBD2. V gave up 11 bases and J gave up 3 bases; unmatched junction bases: 6. Germline CDR1 is ENHRY and CDR2 is SYGVKD. The CDR3 length is 15 residues. Here the CDR3 reads CAAAGLAGVYNEQFF. Written as DNA, the CDR3 is TGTGCCGCCGCGGGACTAGCGGGAGTCTACAATGAGCAGTTCTTC.

This chain connects TRBV20-1 to TRBJ1-1; TRBD1 aligns across 7 bases. J was trimmed by 11 bases and V by 0 bases; bases with no gene match: 15. The CDR3 length is 15 residues. Germline CDR1 and CDR2: DFQATT and SNEGSKA (reference sequence). Here the CDR3 reads CSARDPLRGGVLAFF. CDR3 DNA sequence: TGCAGTGCTAGAGATCCCCTTCGAGGGGGCGTTTTGGCTTTCTTT.

V and J are TRBV4-3 and TRBJ2-3, with 7 bases fitting TRBD2. With V trimmed by 3 bases and J by 3 bases, 3 bases remained unmatched. The CDR3 covers 14 residues. The V gene's germline CDR1 is LGHNA and CDR2 YSLEER. The CDR3 nucleotides read TGCGCCAGCAGCCAGTCTAGCGGAACAGATACGCAGTATTTT. Amino acids: CASSQSSGTDTQYF.

The gene calls are TRBV7-2 and TRBJ2-1; the match to TRBD2 covers 8 bases. Germline loops: CDR1 SGHTA, CDR2 FQGNSA. The CDR3 length is 15 residues. The J segment lost 8 bases and the V segment lost 2 bases, leaving 8 bases of the junction unmatched. CDR3 protein: CASSLTSGRLDEQFF. In nucleotides, the CDR3 is TGTGCCAGCAGCTTAACTAGCGGACGTTTGGATGAGCAGTTCTTC.

The genes are TRBV20-1 and TRBJ2-2, with a weak D call TRBD1 (5 bases). V shed 7 bases and J shed 0 bases, with 15 bases lying between them. Germline loops: CDR1 DFQATT, CDR2 SNEGSKA (reference sequence). CDR3 size: 15 residues. CDR3 DNA sequence: TGCAGTGTCCAGGACACGCACACGAACACCGGGGAGCTGTTTTTT. Its protein product is CSVQDTHTNTGELFF.

This clonotype has only a few counts. The V call is TRBV4-1, the J call TRBJ2-3; 10 nucleotides agree with TRBD2. Looked up from germline, CDR1 is MGHRA and CDR2 is YSYEKL. The CDR3 spans 17 residues. J gave up 3 bases and V 4 bases, and 10 bases lay outside the gene matches. Here the CDR3 DNA reads TGCGCCAGCAGCCTTCGGAGCGGGAGGGCCATTACAGATACGCAGTATTTT. Residues: CASSLRSGRAITDTQYF.

This chain links TRBV7-2 with TRBJ2-4, with D perhaps TRBD2 (6 bases). The CDR3 is 13 residues long. Trimming stripped 3 bases from V and 13 bases from J, with 16 bases between. Germline CDR1 is SGHTA and CDR2 is FQGNSA. CDR3 protein: CASSFGTRWEQYF. The CDR3 DNA sequence: TGTGCCAGCAGCTTTGGGACTCGGTGGGAGCAGTACTTC.

V usage is TRBV20-1 and J usage is TRBJ2-1, with 16 bases aligning to TRBD2. CDR3 size: 18 residues. The trim removed 6 bases at V and 0 bases at J, leaving 8 bases unmatched. Germline V CDR1 and CDR2: DFQATT, SNEGSKA (reference sequence). CDR3 loop: CSAVPGLAGGPSYNEQFF. The CDR3 DNA sequence: TGCAGTGCGGTTCCGGGACTAGCGGGAGGGCCCTCCTACAATGAGCAGTTCTTC.

The rearrangement uses TRBV7-8 and TRBJ2-5; 7 positions agree with TRBD1. This CDR3 contains 15 residues. V dropped 0 bases and J dropped 5; count of bases not matched to a gene: 6. The V gene's germline CDR1 is SGHVS and CDR2 FQNEAQ. The CDR3 loop is CASSLARGLAETQYF. The CDR3 DNA reads TGTGCCAGCAGCTTAGCTAGGGGGCTGGCGGAGACCCAGTACTTC. Supplemented by reference TRBV7-8 and TRBJ2-5, the full variable domain reads GAGVSQSPRYKVAKRGQDVALRCDPISGHVSLFWYQQALGQGPEFLTYFQNEAQLDKSGLPSDRFFAERPEGSVSTLKIQRTQQEDSAVYLCASSLARGLAETQYFGPGTRLLVL.

This chain connects TRBV3-1 to TRBJ2-3, with 7 positions matching TRBD1. The ends lost 6 bases at V and 6 bases at J; junction bases unmatched: 9. CDR1 is LGHDT and CDR2 is YNNKEL in the germline V gene (reference sequence). This CDR3 is built from 14 residues. Here the CDR3 DNA reads TGTGCCAGCAGTCGACAGGGCTGGAGTGATACGCAGTATTTT. This codes for CASSRQGWSDTQYF.

This clonotype was counted only a few times. This chain links TRBV7-2 with TRBJ1-2; tentatively, D is TRBD1 (6 bases). Trimming removed 5 bases at V and 1 base at J, with 23 bases between. This CDR3 comprises 18 residues. CDR1 is SGHTA and CDR2 is FQGNSA in the germline V gene. The CDR3 reads CASSVVGQSGLNNYGYTF. DNA of the CDR3: TGTGCCAGCAGCGTAGTGGGACAATCGGGGCTAAATAACTATGGCTACACCTTC.

J is TRBJ2-6 and V is TRBV6-5; 7 nucleotides match TRBD1. The junction had 7 bases not matched to a gene; V was cut back by 2 bases and J by 3 bases. Germline V lookup: CDR1 MNHEY, CDR2 SVGAGI. The CDR3 length is 17 residues. This CDR3 is CASSYLRGHGGANVLTF. CDR3 nucleotides: TGTGCCAGCAGTTACCTTAGGGGGCATGGTGGGGCCAACGTCCTGACTTTC.

For this clonotype: Germline and junction disagree at one end, which may indicate a read error. The chain combines TRBV12-3 or TRBV12-4 with TRBJ2-5; D perhaps matches TRBD1 (5 bases). This CDR3 has 12 residues. The chain's CDR3 is CATKGLQGTQYF. CDR3 coding DNA: TGTGCCACAAAGGGGTTGCAAGGGACCCAGTACTTC.

At least ten counts were recorded for this clonotype. This CDR3 is CSATGVFDYGYTF. The CDR3, as DNA: TGCAGTGCTACAGGGGTTTTTGACTATGGCTACACCTTC. V gene TRBV20-1 combines with J gene TRBJ1-2; perhaps TRBD1 as D (6 bases). CDR1 DFQATT and CDR2 SNEGSKA come from the germline V gene (reference sequence). This CDR3 has 13 amino acids. Trimming pared 4 bases from V and 3 bases from J, leaving 12 bases between.

This chain connects TRBV7-2 to TRBJ2-3, with D perhaps TRBD2 (5 bases). CDR1 SGHTA and CDR2 FQGNSA come from the germline V gene. CDR3 size: 15 residues. Deletions cut 4 bases from V and 4 bases from J, with 15 bases between. The CDR3 sequence is CASSSRGINADTQYF. For the CDR3, the DNA is TGTGCCAGCAGCTCACGAGGGATTAATGCAGATACGCAGTATTTT.

Only one count was recorded for this clonotype. The chain uses TRBV28 and TRBJ2-2, with 7 bases fitting TRBD1. Unmatched junction bases numbered 11, after V lost 4 bases and J lost 9 bases. The CDR3 extends over 15 amino acids. Germline assignment: CDR1 MDHEN and CDR2 SYDVKM. The CDR3 protein is CASSSRARGTWELFF. The CDR3 bases are TGTGCCAGCAGTTCGAGGGCCAGGGGGACCTGGGAGCTGTTTTTT.

This clonotype was detected only a few times. J is TRBJ1-4 and V is TRBV6-5; D remains unclear. CDR1 MNHEY and CDR2 SVGAGI come from the germline V gene. This CDR3 is built from 12 residues. V dropped 5 bases and J dropped 4 bases, with 5 bases sitting between them. CDR3 amino acids: CASSGNNEKLFF. The CDR3 DNA follows: TGTGCCAGCAGTGGGAATAATGAAAAACTGTTTTTT.

This clonotype has a handful of counts. The CDR3 loop is CASRTTGTDTQYF. CDR3 bases: TGTGCCAGCAGGACGACGGGAACAGATACGCAGTATTTT. The chain combines TRBV6-5 with TRBJ2-3; possible D gene TRBD2, 5 bases. From germline, CDR1 is MNHEY and CDR2 SVGAGI. Trimming shortened V by 6 bases and J by 3 bases, and 10 bases separated the two germline ends. The CDR3 has 13 amino acids.

This chain uses TRBV28 with TRBJ1-5; possibly TRBD1 for D (6 bases). The CDR3 totals 15 residues. Between the trimmed V and J ends, which lost 6 bases and 4 bases, there was a span of 16 bases. CDR1 is MDHEN, CDR2 SYDVKM, per germline. The CDR3 bases are TGTGCCAGCAGCCCCGCCGGACAGACAAATCAGCCCCAGCATTTT. The encoded protein is CASSPAGQTNQPQHF.

This clonotype was counted between two and nine times. The rearrangement joins TRBV6-5 to TRBJ1-2, with D possibly matching TRBD1 (5 bases). V was cut by 7 bases and J by 8 bases, with 14 bases left in between. This CDR3 is built from 12 residues. CDR1 and CDR2 (germline): MNHEY, SVGAGI. CDR3: CASNSGGGGYTF. The CDR3 bases are TGTGCCAGCAATTCCGGGGGAGGGGGCTACACCTTC.

The sample holds a few counts of this clonotype. The chain carries TRBV5-1 and TRBJ2-5, with 8 bases that match TRBD2. Germline CDR1 reads SGHRS; CDR2 reads YFSETQ. V lost 0 bases and J lost 4; bases outside the gene matches: 2. This CDR3 is 14 amino acids long. CDR3 region: CASSLVAGRETQYF. CDR3 nucleotides: TGCGCCAGCAGCTTGGTAGCGGGACGAGAGACCCAGTACTTC.

The rearrangement joins TRBV12-3 or TRBV12-4 to TRBJ1-6; D is undetermined. Trimming shortened V by 1 base and J by 13 bases, and 8 bases separated the two germline ends. The CDR3 contains 12 residues. CDR3 DNA sequence: TGTGCCAGCAGTTTAGGGGCGGGGCCCCTCCACTTT. This gives the protein CASSLGAGPLHF.

This chain links TRBV28 with TRBJ2-2; TRBD2 aligns across 11 bases. Per the germline V gene, CDR1 is MDHEN and CDR2 is SYDVKM. Unmatched junction bases numbered 11, after V lost 6 bases and J lost 5 bases. This CDR3 has 17 amino acids. CDR3 amino acids: CASRTTYSGRETGELFF. The CDR3 coding sequence is TGTGCCAGCAGAACAACATATAGCGGGAGGGAAACCGGGGAGCTGTTTTTT.

This clonotype was picked up a small number of times. J is TRBJ2-5 and V is TRBV7-9; D possibly corresponds to TRBD1 (6 bases). The CDR3 is made up of 15 amino acids. V dropped 7 bases and J dropped 2 bases, with 17 bases sitting between them. Germline CDR1 and CDR2: SEHNR and FQNEAQ (reference sequence). The CDR3 sequence is CASTAQGLDQETQYF. The CDR3 bases are TGTGCCAGCACCGCACAGGGCCTAGATCAAGAGACCCAGTACTTC. Looking up the rest from reference TRBV7-9 and TRBJ2-5 gives the full variable domain: DTGVSQNPRHKITKRGQNVTFRCDPISEHNRLYWYRQTLGQGPEFLTYFQNEAQLEKSRLLSDRFSAERPKGSFSTLEIQRTEQGDSAMYLCASTAQGLDQETQYFGPGTRLLVL.